This T cell receptor (beta chain) appears in the sequencing data of a study of OX40 agonist ivuxolimab in advanced cancers. Regarding the research as a whole: The costimulatory receptor OX40 (CD134) was targeted by ivuxolimab, a fully human IgG2 agonistic monoclonal antibody. The purpose of peripheral TCRbeta sequencing was to test whether ivuxolimab changed TCR sequence diversity and led to clonal T-cell expansion. In the dose-escalation cohort, 70% to 85% of patients were male, and the mean age was approximately 60 years with a range of roughly 23 to 90. Partial responses were achieved by three dose-escalation patients, of whom one had hepatocellular carcinoma and two had cutaneous melanoma. Intravenous ivuxolimab was administered to patients every 2 weeks at six dose levels: 0.01, 0.1, 0.3, 1.5, 3 and 10 mg/kg. Of the approximately 54 patients in dose escalation, about 20 had hepatocellular carcinoma, about 15 had melanoma, 9 had renal cell carcinoma and 9 had head and neck cancer. Prior anti-PD-1, anti-PD-L1 or anti-CTLA-4 therapy was permitted, and checkpoint inhibitors had been received by approximately 39% of dose-escalation patients. The monotherapy dose-escalation portion (N ≈ 57 patients) of the phase I ivuxolimab trial is reported in the paper. The full study reports these points: At doses of 0.1 to 3.0 mg/kg, clonal expansion of both CD4+ and CD8+ blood T cells was observed from baseline to week 6. After ivuxolimab, CD8+ T cells had more expanded clones than CD4+ T cells on average. The antigen specificity of the peripheral T cells that underwent clonal expansion was not determined. Low levels of normalized T-cell clonal expansion were also seen in some nonresponding patients. In partial responders in the 0.1-3.0 mg/kg groups, normalized peripheral clonal expansion was found to be among the lowest, especially among CD8+ T cells.

Patients with autoimmune disease history or receiving systemic immunosuppression were excluded from the trial. Peripheral blood for TCR sequencing was drawn from every dose cohort at baseline, at cycle 4 day 1 and at cycle 7 day 1. The samples were taken from a phase I, first-in-human, multicenter, open-label dose-escalation trial of ivuxolimab. Adults with locally advanced or metastatic melanoma, renal cell, hepatocellular, or head and neck squamous cell carcinoma were enrolled in the trial. Before TCR sequencing, CD4+ and CD8+ T cells were separately sorted from peripheral blood. This clone was counted a few times. What antigen it recognizes has not been identified. Base qualities are missing; no much larger clone stands one base away. The CDR3, cysteine through phenylalanine, is 11 amino acids long. The sequence is cut down to CDR3 DNA, 33 bases in frame from base 1. The germline ends are 0 bases apart after V is trimmed by 3 bases and J by 1 base. The germline V gene gives CDR1 as SGHTA and CDR2 as FQGNSA.

Genomic DNA was isolated from the sorted cells so that the TCRbeta CDR3 region could be sequenced. The immunoSEQ Assay was used for sequencing of TCRbeta CDR3 regions. The clones in this table, taken by TCRdb from immuneACCESS, are in-frame only. Not every clone is retained; where verified, under half of the shortfall comes from an unresolved V gene, and the cause of the rest is unknown. The table for this sample lists over 55,000 clones; roughly nine tenths of them were counted only once. The ten largest account for roughly 2.2% of the sample. The sample consisted of CD4+ or CD8+ T cells sorted from blood, taken in a trial of the OX40 agonist ivuxolimab. The clonotype originates from an adult with an advanced solid tumor such as melanoma, head and neck, liver or kidney cancer. The chain is made from TRBV7-2 and TRBJ1-2; no D gene call is confident. The CDR3 is CASSFNYGYTF. The nucleotide sequence reads as follows: TGTGCCAGCAGCTTTAACTATGGCTACACCTTC.